These T cell receptor beta chains were read from a single sample in a study of T cells after yellow fever vaccination. TCRdb re-called the 5' RACE reads with MiXCR, one entry per CDR3 protein. Among about 170,000 distinct CDR3 sequences listed, roughly 11% were seen once. The specimen comprised CD8+ T cells sorted from PBMCs, sampled 15 days after the yellow fever booster vaccination. The receptors were sampled from a man aged 18 to 30 who received the YFV17D yellow fever vaccine. The CDR3 runs from the conserved cysteine through the conserved F or W. The D gene is left open where the match is weak. Expanded clones get a size class; other rows say once, few or many, or leave the size out.

V: TRBV6-6; D: TRBD2; size: .; J: TRBJ2-5; CDR3: CASSSTTSGQETQYF; DNA: TGTGCCAGCAGTTCTACGACTAGCGGCCAAGAGACCCAGTACTTC
V: TRBV11-2; D: .; size: many; J: TRBJ2-7; CDR3: CASRGSGAAYPSYEQYF; DNA: TGTGCCAGCAGAGGATCAGGGGCCGCGTATCCCTCCTACGAGCAGTACTTC
V: TRBV27; D: .; size: many; J: TRBJ1-6; CDR3: CASSPHRGQSPLHF; DNA: TGTGCCAGCAGTCCCCATCGGGGGCAGTCACCCCTCCACTTT
V: TRBV9; D: .; size: many; J: TRBJ1-5; CDR3: CASSEEGESNQPQHF; DNA: TGTGCCAGCAGCGAAGAAGGGGAGAGCAATCAGCCCCAGCATTTT
V: TRBV29-1; D: .; size: few; J: TRBJ2-7; CDR3: CSGQDTRSSYEQYF; DNA: TGCAGCGGTCAGGACACGCGTTCATCCTACGAGCAGTACTTC
V: TRBV15; D: TRBD2; size: .; J: TRBJ2-5; CDR3: CATSIYAGGDHETQYF; DNA: TGTGCCACCAGCATCTACGCGGGGGGGGACCACGAGACCCAGTACTTC
V: TRBV3-1; D: TRBD2; size: many; J: TRBJ2-4; CDR3: CASSHGPGLAGYQYF; DNA: TGTGCCAGCAGCCATGGACCGGGACTAGCGGGGTATCAGTACTTC
V: TRBV13; D: TRBD1; size: few; J: TRBJ2-7; CDR3: CASSHRTGGYEQYF; DNA: TGTGCCAGCAGCCATCGGACAGGCGGCTACGAGCAGTACTTC
V: TRBV29-1; D: .; size: few; J: TRBJ1-4; CDR3: CSVEGAGLGEKLFF; DNA: TGCAGCGTTGAAGGCGCAGGGTTGGGTGAAAAACTGTTTTTT
V: TRBV4-2; D: TRBD2; size: few; J: TRBJ2-5; CDR3: CASSQDLAGIQETQYF; DNA: TGTGCCAGCAGCCAAGATTTAGCGGGGATCCAAGAGACCCAGTACTTC
V: TRBV4-2; D: .; size: .; J: TRBJ2-2; CDR3: CASSPGVVSGELFF; DNA: TGTGCCAGCAGCCCTGGGGTGGTCAGCGGGGAGCTGTTTTTT